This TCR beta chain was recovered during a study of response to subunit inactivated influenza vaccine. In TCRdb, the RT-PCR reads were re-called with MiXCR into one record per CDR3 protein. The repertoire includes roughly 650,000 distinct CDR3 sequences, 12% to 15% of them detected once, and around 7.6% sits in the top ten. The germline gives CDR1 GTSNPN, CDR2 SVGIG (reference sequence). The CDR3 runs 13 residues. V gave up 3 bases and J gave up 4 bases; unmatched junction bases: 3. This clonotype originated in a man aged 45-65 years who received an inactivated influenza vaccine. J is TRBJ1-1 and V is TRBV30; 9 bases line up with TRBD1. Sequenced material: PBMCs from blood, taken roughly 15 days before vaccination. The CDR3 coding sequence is TGTGCCTGGAGAGGGGACAGGGCCACTGAAGCTTTCTTT. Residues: CAWRGDRATEAFF.